The 4 T cell receptor beta chains in this list originate from one sample, sequenced in a study of CD8 T cells in ankylosing spondylitis. General study results and limits: Characteristic of ankylosing spondylitis blood, it appeared, was a TCR beta motif comprising several highly homologous variants.

These receptors have no known antigen. TCRdb itself ran the 5' RACE reads through MiXCR, one entry per CDR3 protein. The sample records approximately 300,000 distinct CDR3 sequences, roughly 8% being singletons. Sequencing used blood, either unsorted or a sorted T cell fraction (not recorded which). The receptors were sampled from a male donor with ankylosing spondylitis.

The chain's CDR3 is CASSIPYRTGVNEQFF. CDR3 nucleotides: TGTGCCAGCAGTATTCCTTATCGGACAGGGGTCAATGAGCAGTTCTTC. The genes are TRBV28 and TRBJ2-1; 9 bases are a match to TRBD1. CDR1 and CDR2 from the germline V gene are MDHEN and SYDVKM. The CDR3 covers 16 residues. J was trimmed by 6 bases and V by 5 bases; bases with no gene match: 11.

At least ten counts were recorded for this clonotype. This chain connects TRBV10-3 to TRBJ1-2; no definite D call. Germline V lookup: CDR1 ENHRY, CDR2 SYGVKD. The V and J ends lost 6 bases and 8 bases respectively, with 10 bases between them. The CDR3 is 11 amino acids. The CDR3 DNA reads TGTGCCATCAGGGCGTGGGAAGGCTACACCTTC. Its protein product is CAIRAWEGYTF.

This clonotype was seen ten or more times. CDR3: CASSLDGASYEQYF. CDR3 nucleotide sequence: TGTGCCAGCAGCTTAGATGGCGCTTCCTACGAGCAGTACTTC. The genes are TRBV7-2 and TRBJ2-7; no clear D gene. The CDR3 length is 14 residues. V was pared by 1 base and J by 1 base, with 8 bases between. CDR1 and CDR2 from the germline V gene are SGHTA and FQGNSA.

This clonotype was detected a few times. The chain employs TRBV4-2 and TRBJ2-3; D ambiguous. CDR1 is LGHNA and CDR2 is YNFKEQ in the germline V gene. Trimming left V 0 bases short and J 0 bases short, with 7 bases between. The CDR3 spans 15 residues. In nucleotides, the CDR3 is TGTGCCAGCAGCCAAGATGGACCTAGCACAGATACGCAGTATTTT. Amino acid sequence: CASSQDGPSTDTQYF.